This T cell receptor beta chain was recorded in a study of blood T cell repertoires in COVID-19. Study-level background: Spain, Italy and the United States supplied samples that represented acute and convalescent COVID-19. In each case, the material was cDNA or gDNA derived from T cells, B-cell-depleted T cells, or PBMCs.

This CDR3 contains 14 residues. V was shortened by 5 bases and J by 4 bases, with 11 bases between the two germline ends. Germline CDR1 and CDR2: LNHDA and SQIVND (reference sequence). Study processing details: Estimation of nucleated cell counts was performed using reference gene primer amplification. TCRdb's table, derived via immunoSEQ multiplex PCR, lists solely in-frame clones and lacks some. V, J and clone size are those of that table, while D and trimming were read from the DNA. The sample yields around 400,000 clones, roughly 90% seen once. The specimen was peripheral blood. This receptor was obtained from a man aged 35-49 years with acute or convalescent COVID-19. This sequence joins TRBV19 and TRBJ2-2; no firm D call. The CDR3 reads CASSGVSGTGELFF. The CDR3 region has the DNA TGTGCCAGTAGTGGAGTTTCGGGCACCGGGGAGCTGTTTTTT.